Listed here are 17 T cell receptor beta chains from one sample, sequenced in a study of T cell responses to AZD1222 COVID-19 vaccine. This table comes from immunoSEQ multiplex PCR, and its TCRdb copy is limited to in-frame clones, with some not included. The repertoire holds approximately 120,000 clones, over 75% seen once, with approximately 15% in the top ten. Specimen: peripheral blood, collected on day 0 of AZD1222 vaccination. All receptors come from an adult in good health.

V and J are TRBV28 and TRBJ2-2; possibly TRBD2 for D (5 bases). Per germline, CDR1 MDHEN and CDR2 SYDVKM. This CDR3 comprises 13 residues. V dropped 6 bases and J dropped 5 bases, with 10 bases sitting between them. CDR3 sequence: CASRASGTGELFF. CDR3 sequence (DNA): TGTGCCAGCAGGGCCTCGGGGACCGGGGAGCTGTTTTTT. The whole variable domain, filled in from reference TRBV28 and TRBJ2-2, reads DVKVTQSSRYLVKRTGEKVFLECVQDMDHENMFWYRQDPGLGLRLIYFSYDVKMKEKGDIPEGYSVSREKKERFSLILESASTNQTSMYLCASRASGTGELFFGEGSRLTVL.

This chain connects TRBV11-2 to TRBJ1-4; no reliable D call. The CDR3 is made up of 15 amino acids. CDR1 and CDR2 from the germline V gene are SGHAT and FQNNGV. The germline V and J ends were trimmed by 5 bases and 5 bases, with 15 bases remaining between them. In DNA form, the CDR3 reads TGTGCCAGCAGCCTCAGTCGACTCTTAAATGAAAAACTGTTTTTT. Translation gives CASSLSRLLNEKLFF.

This clone was seen once. The chain couples TRBV28 to TRBJ1-2; 7 bases map to TRBD1. The ends lost 6 bases at V and 6 bases at J; junction bases unmatched: 10. The CDR3 loop spans 14 amino acids. The germline V gene has CDR1 MDHEN and CDR2 SYDVKM. CDR3 nucleotides: TGTGCCAGCAGCACGACAGGGCTCCAGGATGGCTACACCTTC. As protein: CASSTTGLQDGYTF.

V gene TRBV24-1 combines with J gene TRBJ1-5; weak D call: TRBD1 (5 bases). Germline CDR1 KGHDR, CDR2 SFDVKD. The length of the CDR3 is 16 residues. V dropped 3 bases and J dropped 0 bases, with 11 bases sitting between them. The DNA of the CDR3 is TGTGCCACCAGTGATCCCCGGGGGGATAGCAATCAGCCCCAGCATTTT. It encodes CATSDPRGDSNQPQHF.

This clone was counted once. This chain uses TRBV4-3 with TRBJ2-2, with 10 bases matching TRBD2. Germline CDR1 and CDR2: LGHNA and YSLEER. After removal of 9 bases from V and 3 bases from J, the junction contained 19 bases not matched to a gene. The CDR3 extends over 19 amino acids. The CDR3 DNA follows: TGCGCCAGTACCCCTGCTGGGCTAGCGGGGGCGGGGGACACCGGGGAGCTGTTTTTT. It is translated as CASTPAGLAGAGDTGELFF.

This chain links TRBV6-4 with TRBJ2-3; 13 bases agree with TRBD2. V was pared by 6 bases and J by 3 bases, with 3 bases of the junction left unmatched. CDR3 length: 15 amino acids. Germline values: CDR1 MRHNA, CDR2 SNTAGT. The CDR3 sequence: CASRLAGGPTDTQYF. CDR3 DNA: TGTGCCAGCAGACTAGCGGGAGGGCCAACAGATACGCAGTATTTT.

The chain joins TRBV5-4 to TRBJ2-5, with D perhaps being TRBD1 or TRBD2 (5 bases each). The CDR3 extends over 14 amino acids. From germline, CDR1 is SGHNT and CDR2 YYREEE (reference sequence). Trimming took off 2 bases at V and 4 bases at J, with 12 bases between the two ends. CDR3 DNA: TGTGCCAGCAGCTTAATCAGGGACCGAGAGACCCAGTACTTC. It is translated as CASSLIRDRETQYF.

The chain joins TRBV7-2 to TRBJ1-5; no definite D call. V lost 1 base to trimming and J lost 0 bases, with 7 bases between them. The CDR3 consists of 15 residues. CDR1 and CDR2 (germline): SGHTA, FQGNSA. The CDR3 here is CASSLVGGSNQPQHF. CDR3 DNA: TGTGCCAGCAGCTTAGTAGGTGGTAGCAATCAGCCCCAGCATTTT. The whole variable domain, remainder taken from reference TRBV7-2 and TRBJ1-5, is GAGVSQSPSNKVTEKGKDVELRCDPISGHTALYWYRQSLGQGLEFLIYFQGNSAPDKSGLPSDRFSAERTGGSVSTLTIQRTQQEDSAVYLCASSLVGGSNQPQHFGDGTRLSIL.

This sequence joins TRBV4-1 and TRBJ2-7; possible D gene TRBD2, 5 bases. V was clipped by 3 bases and J by 2 bases, with 11 bases between them. Germline V gene sequence: CDR1 MGHRA, CDR2 YSYEKL. This CDR3 is 14 amino acids long. The CDR3 loop is CASSQAGGTYEQYF. The CDR3 coding sequence is TGCGCCAGCAGCCAGGCGGGCGGAACCTACGAGCAGTACTTC.

In regard to this clone: The junction shows a germline mismatch at one end, possibly a read error. CDR3 protein: CASSLTGTKSF. The CDR3 DNA reads TGTGCCAGCAGCTTAACAGGGACAAAAAGCTTC. This sequence joins TRBV11-1 and TRBJ1-2, with D possibly being TRBD1 (6 bases). The CDR3 has 11 amino acids. Germline CDR1 is SGHAT and CDR2 is FQDESV (reference sequence). Drawing the rest from reference TRBV11-1 and TRBJ1-2, the complete variable domain is EAEVAQSPRYKITEKSQAVAFWCDPISGHATLYWYRQILGQGPELLVQFQDESVVDDSQLPKDRFSAERLKGVDSTLKIQPAELGDSAMYLCASSLTGTKSFGSGTRLTVV.

This sequence joins TRBV18 and TRBJ1-2, with D perhaps matching TRBD1 (5 bases). The length of the CDR3 is 17 residues. Germline assignment: CDR1 KGHSH and CDR2 LQKENI. With 5 bases removed from V and 4 bases from J, the gap between germline ends came to 23 bases. The CDR3 loop is CASSNLANLRGLYGYTF. In DNA form, the CDR3 reads TGTGCCAGCTCAAACCTTGCCAATCTTCGGGGCCTCTATGGCTACACCTTC.

This clone was found once. The chain uses TRBV12-3 or TRBV12-4 and TRBJ2-7; TRBD1 matches at 8 bases. After removal of 6 bases from V and 3 bases from J, the junction contained 4 bases not matched to a gene. The CDR3 loop spans 13 amino acids. The CDR3 nucleotides are TGTGCCAGCAGCCCGGGACAGGTCTACGAGCAGTACTTC. Translating it yields CASSPGQVYEQYF.

The V gene is TRBV13, the J gene TRBJ1-1; D remains unclear. Germline assignment: CDR1 PRHDT and CDR2 FYEKMQ (reference sequence). Trimming left V 3 bases short and J 1 base short, with 3 bases between. This CDR3 spans 12 amino acids. CDR3 sequence: CASSFWNTEAFF. The CDR3 DNA follows: TGTGCCAGCAGCTTTTGGAACACTGAAGCTTTCTTT.

The V call is TRBV18, the J call TRBJ2-7, with D uncertain. The CDR3 runs 13 residues. Germline V CDR1 and CDR2: KGHSH, LQKENI. V lost 0 bases, J lost 1 base, and 4 bases lay in between. Here the CDR3 reads CASSPPGSYEQYV. CDR3 DNA sequence: TGTGCCAGCTCACCACCAGGGTCCTACGAGCAGTACGTC.

The chain uses TRBV6-6 and TRBJ2-4; TRBD1 matches at 7 bases. This CDR3 has 14 amino acids. V dropped 0 bases and J dropped 7; count of bases not matched to a gene: 3. Per the germline V gene, CDR1 is MNHNY and CDR2 is SVGAGI (reference sequence). Here the CDR3 DNA reads TGTGCCAGCAGTTACTCGACAGGGACCAACATTCAGTACTTC. It specifies CASSYSTGTNIQYF.

The chain has TRBV7-8 and TRBJ2-3; the match to TRBD1 covers 12 bases. The CDR3 is 22 amino acids. Trimming at V came to 3 bases and at J to 5 bases, leaving 24 bases not matched to a gene. The germline CDR1 and CDR2 sequences are SGHVS and FQNEAQ. The CDR3 is CASSFPGTGGWGGNRGEDTQYF. The CDR3 DNA follows: TGTGCCAGCAGCTTTCCCGGGACAGGGGGCTGGGGTGGTAACAGGGGTGAAGATACGCAGTATTTT.

The chain combines TRBV19 with TRBJ1-5, with 9 bases lining up with TRBD1. The length of the CDR3 is 15 residues. CDR1 LNHDA and CDR2 SQIVND come from the germline V gene (reference sequence). Losses at the gene ends were 3 bases for V and 2 bases for J; bases not matched to a gene: 2. The CDR3, as DNA: TGTGCCAGTAGTATGCGACAGGGGGGCAATCAGCCCCAGCATTTT. This translates into CASSMRQGGNQPQHF.